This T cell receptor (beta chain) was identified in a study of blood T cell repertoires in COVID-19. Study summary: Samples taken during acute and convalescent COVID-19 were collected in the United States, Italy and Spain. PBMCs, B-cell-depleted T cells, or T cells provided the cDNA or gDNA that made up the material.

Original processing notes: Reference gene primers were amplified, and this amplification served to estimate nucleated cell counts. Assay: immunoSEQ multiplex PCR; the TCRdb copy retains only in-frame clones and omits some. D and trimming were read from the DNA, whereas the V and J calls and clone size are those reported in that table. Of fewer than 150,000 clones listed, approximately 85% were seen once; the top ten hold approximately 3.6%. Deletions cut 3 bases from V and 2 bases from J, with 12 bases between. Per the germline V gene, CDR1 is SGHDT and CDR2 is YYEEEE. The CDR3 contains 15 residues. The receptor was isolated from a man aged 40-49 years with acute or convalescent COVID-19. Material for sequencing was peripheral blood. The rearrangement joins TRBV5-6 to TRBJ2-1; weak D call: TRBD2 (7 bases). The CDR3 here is CASSSRGGTYNEQFF. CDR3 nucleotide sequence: TGTGCCAGCAGCTCTAGGGGGGGTACCTACAATGAGCAGTTCTTC.